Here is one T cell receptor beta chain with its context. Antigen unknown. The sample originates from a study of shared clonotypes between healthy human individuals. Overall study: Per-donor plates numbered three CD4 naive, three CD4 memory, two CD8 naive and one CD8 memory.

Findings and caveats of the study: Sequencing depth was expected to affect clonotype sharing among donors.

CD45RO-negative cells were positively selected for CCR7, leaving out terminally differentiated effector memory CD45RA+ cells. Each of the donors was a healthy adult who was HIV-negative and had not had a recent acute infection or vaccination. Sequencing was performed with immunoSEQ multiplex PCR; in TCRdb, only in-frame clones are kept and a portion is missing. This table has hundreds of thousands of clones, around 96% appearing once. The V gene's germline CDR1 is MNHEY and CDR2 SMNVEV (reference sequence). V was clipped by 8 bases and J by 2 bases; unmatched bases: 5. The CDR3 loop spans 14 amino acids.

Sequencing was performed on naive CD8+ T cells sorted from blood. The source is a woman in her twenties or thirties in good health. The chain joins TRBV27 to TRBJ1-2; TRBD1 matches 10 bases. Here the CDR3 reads CASRWTGGNYGYTF. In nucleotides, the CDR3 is TGTGCCAGCCGATGGACAGGGGGGAACTATGGCTACACCTTC.